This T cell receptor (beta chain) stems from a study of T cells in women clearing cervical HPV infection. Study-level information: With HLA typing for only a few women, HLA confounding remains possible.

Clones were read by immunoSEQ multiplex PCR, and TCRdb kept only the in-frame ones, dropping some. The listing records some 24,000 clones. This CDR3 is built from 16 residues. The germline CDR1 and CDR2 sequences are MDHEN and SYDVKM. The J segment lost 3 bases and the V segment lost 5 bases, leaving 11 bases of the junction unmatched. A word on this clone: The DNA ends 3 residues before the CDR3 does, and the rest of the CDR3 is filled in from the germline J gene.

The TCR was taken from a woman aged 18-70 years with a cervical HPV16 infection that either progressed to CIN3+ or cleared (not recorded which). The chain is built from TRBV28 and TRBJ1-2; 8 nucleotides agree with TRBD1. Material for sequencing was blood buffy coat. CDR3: CASSTTPGGRDYGYTF. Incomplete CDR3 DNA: TGTGCCAGCAGTACAACCCCAGGGGGCAGGGACTATGGC.